Each of the 26 T cell receptor beta chains below was sequenced from the same sample in a study of shared clonotypes between healthy human individuals. Method: immunoSEQ multiplex PCR; TCRdb's copy keeps in-frame clones and lacks some. The sample records about 1.1 million clones, more than 75% being singletons. Material for sequencing was memory CD4+ T cells from PBMCs. Indicated subset: CD45RA-negative fraction. The receptors come from a young man in good health. Some clones in this sample may be carry-over from other donors' samples.

The CDR3 protein is CASGLGDHEQYF. CDR3 sequence (DNA): TGTGCTAGTGGTTTGGGGGACCACGAGCAGTACTTC. The gene calls are TRBV12-5 and TRBJ2-7, with D perhaps matching TRBD1 or TRBD2 (5 bases each). The CDR3 has 12 amino acids. CDR1 and CDR2 (germline): LGHNT, FRNRAP. Trimming took off 1 base at V and 5 bases at J, with 6 bases between the two ends.

The chain combines TRBV6-5 with TRBJ2-7; D is unclear. The CDR3 spans 13 residues. The ends were cut back, 2 bases at V and 5 bases at J, with 10 bases in the middle. The germline CDR1 and CDR2 sequences are MNHEY and SVGAGI. CDR3 in DNA: TGTGCCAGCAGTTACAAGCTTGTGGACGAGCAGTACTTC. Amino acids: CASSYKLVDEQYF.

The chain joins TRBV5-6 to TRBJ1-4, with a tentative D call TRBD1 (5 bases). V lost 5 bases, J lost 2 bases, and 13 bases lay in between. Germline assignment: CDR1 SGHDT and CDR2 YYEEEE. The CDR3 is 15 residues long. DNA of the CDR3: TGTGCCAGCAGTCGGTTCTGGGACACTAATGAAAAACTGTTTTTT. Encoded protein: CASSRFWDTNEKLFF.

The J gene is TRBJ1-5, the V gene TRBV28, with 10 bases identical to TRBD1. Germline values: CDR1 MDHEN, CDR2 SYDVKM. The CDR3 consists of 16 residues. The junction had 6 bases not matched to a gene; V was cut back by 5 bases and J by 2 bases. This CDR3 reads CASSPGDRGGNQPQHF. In nucleotides, the CDR3 is TGTGCCAGCAGTCCCGGGGACAGGGGTGGCAATCAGCCCCAGCATTTT.

The chain carries TRBV5-4 and TRBJ1-5; possibly TRBD1 for D (6 bases). The CDR3 loop spans 14 amino acids. Germline V gene data show CDR1 as SGHNT and CDR2 as YYREEE (reference sequence). The V gene lost 1 base and the J gene lost 3 bases, with 8 bases spanning the gap. The CDR3 DNA reads as TGTGCCAGCAGCTTGTCAGGGGACAATCAGCCCCAGCATTTT. Its protein product is CASSLSGDNQPQHF. The full variable domain, in which reference TRBV5-4 and TRBJ1-5 provide the parts outside the CDR3, is ETGVTQSPTHLIKTRGQQVTLRCSSQSGHNTVSWYQQALGQGPQFIFQYYREEENGRGNFPPRFSGLQFPNYSSELNVNALELDDSALYLCASSLSGDNQPQHFGDGTRLSIL.

The J gene is TRBJ1-2, the V gene TRBV2, with a possible D match to TRBD1 (5 bases). This CDR3 has 14 amino acids. The V end lost 4 bases, the J end lost 4 bases, and 13 bases lay between the germline ends. CDR1 is SNHLY, CDR2 FYNNEI, per germline. The CDR3 bases are TGTGCCAGCAGTGCTCCGGGGCCACTCTATGGCTACACCTTC. As protein: CASSAPGPLYGYTF.

In the case of this clone: Other DNA sequences from this sample encode an identical CDR3 as well. The rearrangement uses TRBV7-9 and TRBJ2-7; no clear D gene. The V end lost 3 bases, the J end lost 1 base, and 4 bases lay between the germline ends. Germline V CDR1 and CDR2: SEHNR, FQNEAQ (reference sequence). The CDR3 extends over 12 amino acids. The DNA of the CDR3 is TGTGCCAGCAGCTTGGGATCCTACGAGCAGTACTTC. Amino acids: CASSLGSYEQYF. The variable domain in full, completed from reference TRBV7-9 and TRBJ2-7, reads DTGVSQNPRHKITKRGQNVTFRCDPISEHNRLYWYRQTLGQGPEFLTYFQNEAQLEKSRLLSDRFSAERPKGSFSTLEIQRTEQGDSAMYLCASSLGSYEQYFGPGTRLTVT.

This clone was seen once. This sequence joins TRBV10-3 and TRBJ2-1; D may be TRBD1 (6 bases). Deletions cut 6 bases from V and 4 bases from J, with 13 bases between. The CDR3 runs to 14 residues. Germline lookup yields CDR1 ENHRY and CDR2 SYGVKD. For the CDR3, the DNA is TGTGCCATCAGCCTTGGGGGCCTTTACAATGAGCAGTTCTTC. Translation: CAISLGGLYNEQFF.

The genes are TRBV5-6 and TRBJ2-5; D is possibly TRBD2 (5 bases). The CDR3 contains 15 residues. Per the germline V gene, CDR1 is SGHDT and CDR2 is YYEEEE. The V gene lost 4 bases and the J gene lost 7 bases, with 20 bases spanning the gap. The CDR3 loop reads CASSLPGEEDLTQYF. CDR3 in DNA: TGTGCCAGCAGCCTCCCCGGTGAGGAGGACCTGACCCAGTACTTC.

The V call is TRBV11-2, the J call TRBJ2-5; tentatively, D is TRBD1 (6 bases). Germline V gives CDR1 SGHAT, CDR2 FQNNGV. The CDR3 consists of 16 residues. Trimming took off 6 bases at V and 1 base at J, with 18 bases between the two ends. The CDR3 bases are TGTGCCAGCAGGCTTGGCAGGGGTTCGTCCCAAGAGACCCAGTACTTC. Translated: CASRLGRGSSQETQYF.

The J gene is TRBJ1-1, the V gene TRBV6-1; TRBD1 aligns across 10 bases. CDR3 length equals 14 residues. V lost 5 bases, J lost 8 bases, and 8 bases stayed unmatched. Germline V gives CDR1 MNHNS, CDR2 SASEGT. DNA of the CDR3: TGTGCCAGCAGTTGGACAGGGGGTTCTTCAGAAGCTTTCTTT. This encodes CASSWTGGSSEAFF.

The sample holds a few counts of this clone. The chain is built from TRBV19 and TRBJ1-5; D is unresolved. CDR1 is LNHDA and CDR2 is SQIVND in the germline V gene (reference sequence). This CDR3 region has 12 residues. Deletions cut 1 base from V and 7 bases from J, with 5 bases between. The CDR3 nucleotides are TGTGCCAGTAGTATAGGTAGCCAGCCCCAGCATTTT. It is translated as CASSIGSQPQHF.

The chain has TRBV27 and TRBJ2-2; 7 bases are a match to TRBD2. J lost 6 bases, V lost 0 bases, and 4 bases had no gene match. The CDR3 spans 15 residues. Germline assignment: CDR1 MNHEY and CDR2 SMNVEV (reference sequence). CDR3 DNA sequence: TGTGCCAGCAGTTTATCCGGGACTATGGCCGGGGAGCTGTTTTTT. Amino acids: CASSLSGTMAGELFF.

This chain links TRBV5-5 with TRBJ2-5; TRBD2 matches at 10 bases. V lost 4 bases to trimming and J lost 5 bases; unmatched junction nucleotides: 8. This CDR3 spans 15 amino acids. The germline V gene encodes CDR1 SGHKS and CDR2 YYEKEE (reference sequence). CDR3 region: CASSGQLAGVETQYF. CDR3 DNA sequence: TGTGCCAGCAGCGGCCAGCTAGCGGGAGTGGAGACCCAGTACTTC. The full variable domain, rest sourced from reference TRBV5-5 and TRBJ2-5, is DAGVTQSPTHLIKTRGQQVTLRCSPISGHKSVSWYQQVLGQGPQFIFQYYEKEERGRGNFPDRFSARQFPNYSSELNVNALLLGDSALYLCASSGQLAGVETQYFGPGTRLLVL.

V and J are TRBV28 and TRBJ1-5; tentative D call: TRBD1 (6 bases). This CDR3 has 16 residues. Germline V gene data show CDR1 as MDHEN and CDR2 as SYDVKM. The V and J ends lost 1 base and 6 bases respectively, with 16 bases between them. The chain's CDR3 is CASSLSLGAGSQPQHF. CDR3 in DNA: TGTGCCAGCAGTTTATCCCTGGGGGCAGGGAGTCAGCCCCAGCATTTT.

This clone was detected only a few times. The chain has TRBV4-2 and TRBJ2-1; 8 bases agree with TRBD2. Germline-derived CDR1 and CDR2 are LGHNA and YNFKEQ. The CDR3 is 16 amino acids. V was clipped by 4 bases and J by 4 bases; unmatched bases: 9. CDR3 nucleotide sequence: TGTGCCAGCAGCCCTGCCTGGCGGGGGGATTACAATGAGCAGTTCTTC. It encodes CASSPAWRGDYNEQFF.

V usage is TRBV4-1 and J usage is TRBJ1-2, with D possibly being TRBD1 (5 bases). The CDR3 has 15 residues. Germline V lookup: CDR1 MGHRA, CDR2 YSYEKL. Trimming took off 3 bases at V and 2 bases at J, with 13 bases between the two ends. CDR3 DNA sequence: TGCGCCAGCAGCCAGGGGGGAGGTATAAACTATGGCTACACCTTC. It codes for CASSQGGGINYGYTF.

The chain has TRBV7-3 and TRBJ2-5, with 8 bases fitting TRBD1. This CDR3 spans 15 amino acids. Germline trimming cut 2 bases from V and 2 bases from J; bases unmatched to any gene: 4. From germline, CDR1 is SGHTA and CDR2 FQGTGA. The CDR3 reads CASSLFGDRQETQYF. The CDR3 region has the DNA TGTGCCAGCAGCTTATTTGGGGACAGGCAAGAGACCCAGTACTTC.

V is TRBV11-2 and J is TRBJ2-7, with a possible D match to TRBD2 (6 bases). The CDR3 runs to 14 residues. Germline CDR1 is SGHAT and CDR2 is FQNNGV. Trimming shortened V by 6 bases and J by 2 bases, and 14 bases separated the two germline ends. DNA of the CDR3: TGTGCCAGCAGGGGCGGGGACCACCCCTACGAGCAGTACTTC. Translation: CASRGGDHPYEQYF.

The rearrangement uses TRBV7-9 and TRBJ2-7, with 8 nucleotides matching TRBD2. The ends lost 3 bases at V and 3 bases at J; junction bases unmatched: 4. This CDR3 is 14 amino acids long. Per the germline V gene, CDR1 is SEHNR and CDR2 is FQNEAQ (reference sequence). The CDR3 is CASSFTGTSYEQYF. In DNA, the CDR3 is TGTGCCAGCAGCTTTACCGGGACTAGCTACGAGCAGTACTTC.

Comments on this clone: A much larger clone is a single base away; this may be a read error. The CDR3: CASSLRGNTEAFF. In DNA form, the CDR3 reads TGTGCCAGCAGCTTACGGGGGAACACTGAAGCTTTCTTT. The chain is built from TRBV5-8 and TRBJ1-1; D not resolved. Per the germline V gene, CDR1 is SGHTS and CDR2 is YDEGEE. The CDR3 has 13 residues. The V end lost 2 bases, the J end lost 1 base, and 6 bases lay between the germline ends.

There are many counts of this clone. The chain combines TRBV14 with TRBJ2-5; D possibly corresponds to TRBD1 (6 bases). The germline CDR1 and CDR2 sequences are SGHDN and FVKESK. The CDR3 length is 13 residues. Trimming took 4 bases from V and 4 from J, leaving 10 bases between them. CDR3 nucleotides: TGTGCCAGCAGCCGTGAACAGGGAGAGACCCAGTACTTC. This gives the protein CASSREQGETQYF.

V is TRBV5-5 and J is TRBJ2-7, with D perhaps matching TRBD2 (7 bases). The CDR3 is 15 amino acids. Trimming removed 0 bases at V and 2 bases at J, with 12 bases between. Germline lookup yields CDR1 SGHKS and CDR2 YYEKEE (reference sequence). The CDR3 coding sequence is TGTGCCAGCAGCTTGGGAGGGGGGACTACCTACGAGCAGTACTTC. Its protein is CASSLGGGTTYEQYF.

The CDR3 here is CAYPGDRGWSYGYTF. In DNA form, the CDR3 reads TGTGCCTATCCAGGGGACAGGGGGTGGTCCTATGGCTACACCTTC. V and J are TRBV19 and TRBJ1-2, with 11 bases lining up with TRBD1. This CDR3 is built from 15 residues. Looked up from germline, CDR1 is LNHDA and CDR2 is SQIVND (reference sequence). Trimming at V came to 11 bases and at J to 4 bases, leaving 12 bases not matched to a gene.

The chain couples TRBV7-9 to TRBJ2-6, with D possibly being TRBD2 (6 bases). V was pared by 2 bases and J by 0 bases, with 11 bases between. The CDR3 extends over 17 amino acids. Germline lookup yields CDR1 SEHNR and CDR2 FQNEAQ (reference sequence). CDR3 in amino acids: CASSLYAGSSGANVLTF. CDR3 sequence (DNA): TGTGCCAGCAGCTTATACGCGGGGAGCTCTGGGGCCAACGTCCTGACTTTC.

The chain carries TRBV19 and TRBJ1-5; 8 bases map to TRBD1. Trimming took 6 bases from V and 5 from J; bases not matched to a gene: 6. The germline gives CDR1 LNHDA, CDR2 SQIVND (reference sequence). The length of the CDR3 is 14 residues. The CDR3 spells CASSRTGWDQPQHF. As DNA, the CDR3 is TGTGCCAGTAGCCGGACAGGGTGGGATCAGCCCCAGCATTTT. Drawing the rest from reference TRBV19 and TRBJ1-5, the complete variable domain is DGGITQSPKYLFRKEGQNVTLSCEQNLNHDAMYWYRQDPGQGLRLIYYSQIVNDFQKGDIAEGYSVSREKKESFPLTVTSAQKNPTAFYLCASSRTGWDQPQHFGDGTRLSIL.